This is a list of T cell receptor beta chains from one sample in a study of spatial heterogeneity in lung cancer. TCRdb re-derived calls from the 5' RACE reads in MiXCR, one entry per CDR3 protein. The table records approximately 40,000 distinct CDR3 sequences, 5% to 6.5% of them present only once. Sample: PBMCs, taken at surgery. The receptors stem from a female donor with early-stage non-small cell lung cancer. Both conserved end residues are part of each CDR3. A D gene is named only where the DNA matches it firmly.

TRBJ2-5 . TRBV6-5 12 CASSYSFETQYF
TRBJ1-2 . TRBV3-1 14 CASSQDEVNYGYTF
TRBJ2-7 . TRBV2 13 CASKGTSNYEQYF
TRBJ2-5 . TRBV6-5 15 CASSPNIGQEETQYF
TRBJ1-5 TRBD1 TRBV7-8 17 CASSSGQGALSNQPQHF
TRBJ2-2 TRBD1 TRBV7-8 14 CASSWDRNTGELFF
TRBJ2-3 . TRBV20-1 11 CSARVGDTQYF
TRBJ2-3 . TRBV6-5 15 CASRTGGVPADTQYF
TRBJ2-5 TRBD1 TRBV7-7 14 CASSRDRGQETQYF
TRBJ2-6 . TRBV14 15 CASSRYGSGANVLTF
TRBJ2-3 TRBD2 TRBV10-3 15 CAIRPSRGGTDTQYF
TRBJ2-5 . TRBV20-1 11 CSAASQETQYF
TRBJ2-5 . TRBV9 13 CASSVGQGGTQYF
TRBJ2-1 . TRBV20-1 15 CSASPPGSAGNEQFF
TRBJ2-7 TRBD1 TRBV27 15 CASSYSGTGGHEQYF
TRBJ1-1 TRBD1 TRBV5-1 13 CASSRQGITEAFF
TRBJ2-5 TRBD2 TRBV27 17 CASSPLSSGGLKETQYF
TRBJ2-7 TRBD1 TRBV11-2 17 CASSLVFGQVGPGEQYF
TRBJ2-5 . TRBV6-1 16 CASRQAVLDSQETQYF
TRBJ1-1 TRBD1 TRBV18 15 CASSLHGTANTEAFF
TRBJ1-2 . TRBV6-6 15 CASSLVRELDYGYTF
TRBJ2-1 . TRBV20-1 11 CSGYRGNEQFF
TRBJ1-1 . TRBV2 13 CASSKRGGTEAFF
TRBJ2-5 . TRBV12-3/TRBV12-4 13 CASSSLASETQYF
TRBJ2-1 TRBD2 TRBV2 15 CASSGSGGARNEQFF
TRBJ1-2 . TRBV29-1 14 CSVGVRTPVYGYTF
TRBJ1-1 . TRBV9 13 CASSLKEYTEAFF
TRBJ1-1 . TRBV6-5 17 CASSYSRPQAETTEAFF
TRBJ2-1 TRBD2 TRBV9 14 CASSAGLAVNEQFF
TRBJ1-1 . TRBV28 11 CASQGGTEAFF
TRBJ1-2 . TRBV7-3 13 CASSLERGGGYTF
TRBJ1-2 TRBD1 TRBV3-1 17 CASSLRTGGPNGVGYTF
TRBJ2-5 . TRBV5-1 15 CASSAPGARQETQYF
TRBJ2-7 TRBD2 TRBV19 20 CASSPSGLGTSRTRLHEQYF
TRBJ2-7 . TRBV3-1 13 CASSQVEGYEQYF
TRBJ2-1 . TRBV29-1 16 CSAQDSSSLSYNEQFF